These 12 T cell receptor beta chains were all obtained from the same sample, sequenced in a study of shared clonotypes between healthy human individuals. Data came from immunoSEQ multiplex PCR; TCRdb stores just in-frame clones and leaves some out. The repertoire has about 800,000 clones, roughly 96% of them found once; the top ten carry under 0.25%. Cells designated naive CD8 were CD45RO-negative and were positively selected for CCR7, with terminally differentiated effector memory CD45RA+ cells excluded. The sequencing input was naive CD8+ T cells sorted from blood. The receptors here all came from a man aged 30 to 45 in good health.

The rearrangement joins TRBV2 to TRBJ1-1, with TRBD1 matching 7 bases. The ends lost 5 bases at V and 4 bases at J; junction bases unmatched: 7. Germline CDR1 SNHLY, CDR2 FYNNEI. The CDR3 is made up of 14 amino acids. The CDR3 nucleotides are TGTGCCAGCAGTCCCGACAGGGTGGGCACTGAAGCTTTCTTT. This encodes CASSPDRVGTEAFF.

The chain has TRBV4-2 and TRBJ1-4; tentative D call: TRBD1 (6 bases). Trimming removed 4 bases from V and 6 bases from J, with 21 bases in between. The CDR3 extends over 17 amino acids. Germline CDR1 reads LGHNA; CDR2 reads YNFKEQ. The CDR3 reads CASSPTLLQGGDEKLFF. The CDR3 region has the DNA TGTGCCAGCAGCCCTACCTTACTACAGGGAGGCGATGAAAAACTGTTTTTT.

The V call is TRBV27, the J call TRBJ2-1; TRBD2 might be the D (5 bases). Trimming shortened V by 8 bases and J by 12 bases, and 14 bases separated the two germline ends. CDR3 length: 11 residues. Germline CDR1 is MNHEY and CDR2 is SMNVEV (reference sequence). The CDR3 is CASRGVGPQFF. CDR3 in DNA: TGTGCCAGCCGGGGTGTCGGGCCGCAGTTCTTC.

J is TRBJ2-7 and V is TRBV5-6; tentatively, D is TRBD1 (5 bases). Germline CDR1 reads SGHDT; CDR2 reads YYEEEE. The CDR3 contains 13 residues. Trimming pared 3 bases from V and 3 bases from J, leaving 10 bases between. Written as DNA, the CDR3 is TGTGCCAGCAGCTCCGGACAATTCTACGAGCAGTACTTC. Amino acids: CASSSGQFYEQYF.

In DNA, the CDR3 is TGTGCCAGCAGCTTCCGACAGGACGTTGAAGCTTTCTTT. This gives the protein CASSFRQDVEAFF. This chain links TRBV11-2 with TRBJ1-1; possibly TRBD1 for D (6 bases). The length of the CDR3 is 13 residues. The V gene lost 3 bases and the J gene lost 7 bases, with 12 bases spanning the gap. CDR1 is SGHAT and CDR2 is FQNNGV in the germline V gene. Drawing the rest from reference TRBV11-2 and TRBJ1-1, the complete variable domain is EAGVAQSPRYKIIEKRQSVAFWCNPISGHATLYWYQQILGQGPKLLIQFQNNGVVDDSQLPKDRFSAERLKGVDSTLKIQPAKLEDSAVYLCASSFRQDVEAFFGQGTRLTVV.

The V and J genes are TRBV10-1 and TRBJ2-5; D ambiguous. Trimming removed 2 bases from V and 2 bases from J, with 15 bases in between. The CDR3 length is 16 residues. Germline V gene data show CDR1 as WNHNN and CDR2 as SYGVQD (reference sequence). The CDR3 DNA reads TGCGCCAGCAGTGAGCCGCAGACAAGACAACAAGAGACCCAGTACTTC. Translated: CASSEPQTRQQETQYF.

This clone was observed once. The V gene is TRBV4-1, the J gene TRBJ1-1; D unclear. There are 18 residues in the CDR3. Between the trimmed V and J ends, which lost 0 bases and 0 bases, there was a span of 17 bases. Germline CDR1 and CDR2: MGHRA and YSYEKL. This chain's CDR3 is CASSQDAPGQVMNTEAFF. In nucleotides, the CDR3 is TGCGCCAGCAGCCAAGATGCCCCCGGGCAGGTCATGAACACTGAAGCTTTCTTT.

Details on this clone: One junction end disagrees with the germline gene, perhaps due to a read error. The chain employs TRBV28 and TRBJ1-4; TRBD1 is a possible D gene (5 bases). The CDR3 consists of 11 residues. The germline gives CDR1 MDHEN, CDR2 SYDVKM. This CDR3 reads CASSLLGVLYF. The CDR3 nucleotides read TGTGCCAGCAGTTTGTTGGGGGTTTTATACTTT.

The chain combines TRBV29-1 with TRBJ2-1, with a weak D call TRBD2 (6 bases). The CDR3 contains 13 residues. Trimming left V 6 bases short and J 6 bases short, with 15 bases between. CDR1 SQVTM and CDR2 ANQGSEA come from the germline V gene. The CDR3 reads CSVDFSGFNEQFF. The CDR3 DNA follows: TGCAGCGTGGACTTTAGCGGATTCAATGAGCAGTTCTTC.

The chain links TRBV5-1 to TRBJ2-7; TRBD2 matches 11 bases. This CDR3 comprises 16 residues. J was trimmed by 4 bases and V by 4 bases; bases with no gene match: 10. Per germline, CDR1 SGHRS and CDR2 YFSETQ. CDR3 sequence (DNA): TGCGCCAGCAGCCCCTCCGGGACTAGCGGAGCTTACGAGCAGTACTTC. Amino acids: CASSPSGTSGAYEQYF.

CDR3 loop: CASGEIPYEQYF. For the CDR3, the DNA is TGTGCCAGCGGGGAGATCCCCTACGAGCAGTACTTC. The rearrangement joins TRBV6-5 to TRBJ2-7; possibly TRBD2 for D (5 bases). Germline CDR1 reads MNHEY; CDR2 reads SVGAGI. Deletions cut 8 bases from V and 2 bases from J, with 10 bases between. The CDR3 has 12 residues.

This chain uses TRBV2 with TRBJ1-2; weak D call: TRBD1 (6 bases). Between the trimmed V and J ends, which lost 10 bases and 4 bases, there was a span of 13 bases. Germline V gives CDR1 SNHLY, CDR2 FYNNEI. The CDR3 contains 12 residues. As DNA, the CDR3 is TGTGCCATCCTCGGGGGCATCTATGGCTACACCTTC. Translating it yields CAILGGIYGYTF.